The 13 T cell receptor beta chains below were found in one sample sequenced in a study of blood T cell repertoires in COVID-19. Sequenced by immunoSEQ multiplex PCR; TCRdb stores in-frame clones only, minus some. The sample has some 240,000 clones; approximately 88% are singletons. The sequenced material came from peripheral blood. The receptor set was obtained from a woman in her seventies with COVID-19, enrolled during active disease.

V and J are TRBV5-1 and TRBJ1-6; 10 nucleotides line up with TRBD1. This CDR3 has 15 amino acids. In germline, CDR1 is SGHRS, CDR2 YFSETQ. V lost 4 bases, J lost 10 bases, and 8 bases stayed unmatched. CDR3 sequence: CASSRGQGSGSPLHF. CDR3 DNA: TGCGCCAGCAGCCGGGGACAGGGGTCGGGGTCACCCCTCCACTTT.

The sample holds one count of this clone. The chain uses TRBV28 and TRBJ1-5; maybe TRBD1 (6 bases). V lost 7 bases and J 4 bases, leaving 14 bases between the germline ends. CDR1 and CDR2 (germline): MDHEN, SYDVKM. This CDR3 has 14 amino acids. The CDR3 DNA reads as TGTGCCAGCACCTTAGGACAGAGAAATCAGCCCCAGCATTTT. Protein product: CASTLGQRNQPQHF.

The rearrangement joins TRBV9 to TRBJ2-5; possibly TRBD2 for D (6 bases). The germline V gene has CDR1 SGDLS and CDR2 YYNGEE. The CDR3 consists of 15 residues. Trimming took 4 bases from V and 2 from J, leaving 15 bases between them. The CDR3 DNA sequence: TGTGCCAGCAGCTCCACACCGGGAGATCAAGAGACCCAGTACTTC. Translating it yields CASSSTPGDQETQYF.

This chain connects TRBV6-5 to TRBJ1-1; D perhaps matches TRBD1 (5 bases). V gave up 7 bases and J gave up 5 bases, with 14 bases separating them. CDR3 size: 13 residues. Germline V gene sequence: CDR1 MNHEY, CDR2 SVGAGI. The CDR3 region is CASTKRGETEAFF. CDR3 DNA sequence: TGTGCCAGCACCAAACGGGGGGAAACTGAAGCTTTCTTT.

The chain joins TRBV6-6 to TRBJ1-5; 8 bases fit TRBD1. The V gene's germline CDR1 is MNHNY and CDR2 SVGAGI (reference sequence). J gave up 7 bases and V 4 bases, and 6 bases lay outside the gene matches. The length of the CDR3 is 14 residues. The CDR3 sequence is CASSLDRVGQPQHF. The CDR3 coding sequence is TGTGCCAGCAGTTTGGACAGGGTCGGGCAGCCCCAGCATTTT.

CDR3 nucleotide sequence: TGTGCCAGCAGCTTCGGACAGGGACGTAGTAATTCACCCCTCCACTTT. It codes for CASSFGQGRSNSPLHF. The chain joins TRBV13 to TRBJ1-6; 8 bases match TRBD1. The germline V gene encodes CDR1 PRHDT and CDR2 FYEKMQ (reference sequence). V was pared by 3 bases and J by 6 bases, with 7 bases of the junction left unmatched. The CDR3 consists of 16 residues.

This clone was recorded once. The chain is built from TRBV6-2 or TRBV6-3 and TRBJ2-3, with D unresolved. Trimming stripped 4 bases from V and 6 bases from J, with 8 bases between. Germline assignment: CDR1 MNHEY and CDR2 SVGEGT. The CDR3 sequence is 12 residues long. The CDR3 nucleotides are TGTGCCAGCAGTTTCCCGTCCGATACGCAGTATTTT. Amino acids: CASSFPSDTQYF.

This rearrangement joins TRBV28 to TRBJ1-2; D remains ambiguous. Trimming took off 4 bases at V and 5 bases at J, with 5 bases between the two ends. Germline values: CDR1 MDHEN, CDR2 SYDVKM. The CDR3 is 11 residues long. CDR3 DNA sequence: TGTGCCAGCAGTTATTATTATGGCTACACCTTC. Its protein product is CASSYYYGYTF.

V usage is TRBV28 and J usage is TRBJ1-1; 10 bases match TRBD1. V lost 5 bases and J lost 5; bases outside the gene matches: 5. Germline V lookup: CDR1 MDHEN, CDR2 SYDVKM. The length of the CDR3 is 14 residues. CDR3 in DNA: TGTGCCAGCAGTAAAGGACAGGGGGTTACTGAAGCTTTCTTT. It is translated as CASSKGQGVTEAFF.

The gene calls are TRBV5-6 and TRBJ2-7, with TRBD2 identical over 8 bases. The CDR3 is 15 amino acids. In germline, CDR1 is SGHDT, CDR2 YYEEEE. V shed 6 bases and J 6 bases; nucleotides not matched to a gene: 14. The CDR3 is CASNPTSGRTGEQYF. The CDR3 DNA sequence: TGTGCCAGCAACCCCACTAGCGGACGAACGGGCGAGCAGTACTTC.

The chain employs TRBV18 and TRBJ2-7; a weak D match, TRBD2 (5 bases). Germline assignment: CDR1 KGHSH and CDR2 LQKENI. Trimming cost V 6 bases and J 5 bases, with 17 bases left between them. The CDR3 spans 14 residues. This chain's CDR3 is CASSSWGAGDEQYF. CDR3 in DNA: TGTGCCAGCTCTTCGTGGGGAGCCGGGGACGAGCAGTACTTC.

The genes are TRBV27 and TRBJ2-1, with 13 positions matching TRBD2. There are 15 residues in the CDR3. After removal of 4 bases from V and 8 bases from J, the junction contained 5 bases not matched to a gene. Per the germline V gene, CDR1 is MNHEY and CDR2 is SMNVEV (reference sequence). As DNA, the CDR3 is TGTGCCAGCAGTTCGGGACTAGCGGGAAAGTATGAGCAGTTCTTC. As protein: CASSSGLAGKYEQFF.

The chain recombines TRBV7-3 with TRBJ1-1, with D perhaps matching TRBD1 (6 bases). CDR1 and CDR2 (germline): SGHTA, FQGTGA. The CDR3 is 14 amino acids. V lost 5 bases, J lost 3 bases, and 13 bases lay in between. CDR3 nucleotides: TGTGCCAGCAGCCCACAGGGCCAGGACACTGAAGCTTTCTTT. It specifies CASSPQGQDTEAFF.